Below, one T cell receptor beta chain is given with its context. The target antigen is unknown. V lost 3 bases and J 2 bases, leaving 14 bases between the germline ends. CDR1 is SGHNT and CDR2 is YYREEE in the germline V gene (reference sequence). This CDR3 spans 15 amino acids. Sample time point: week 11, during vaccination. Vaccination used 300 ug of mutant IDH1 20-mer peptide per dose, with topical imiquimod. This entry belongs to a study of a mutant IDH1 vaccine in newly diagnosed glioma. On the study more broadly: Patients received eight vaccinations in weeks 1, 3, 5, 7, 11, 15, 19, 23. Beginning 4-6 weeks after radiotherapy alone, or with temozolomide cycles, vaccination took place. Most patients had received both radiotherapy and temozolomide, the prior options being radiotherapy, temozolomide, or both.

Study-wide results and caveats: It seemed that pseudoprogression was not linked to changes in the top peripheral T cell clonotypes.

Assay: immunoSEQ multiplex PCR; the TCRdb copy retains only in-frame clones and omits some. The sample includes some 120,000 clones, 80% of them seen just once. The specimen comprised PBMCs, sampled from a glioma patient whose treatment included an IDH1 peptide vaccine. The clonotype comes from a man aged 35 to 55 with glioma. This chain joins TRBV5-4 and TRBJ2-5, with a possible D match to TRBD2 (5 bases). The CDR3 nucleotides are TGTGCCAGCAGCTCTGAACTAGTATATCAAGAGACCCAGTACTTC. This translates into CASSSELVYQETQYF.